A few counts support the clone carrying this T cell receptor beta chain. The data derive from a study of blood T cells in healthy people across ages. The authors ran a second PCR of roughly 6 to 12 cycles using a sample-barcoded 5' primer and a J-beta primer mix. Each CDR3 protein is one row after TCRdb ran MiXCR on the 5' RACE reads. The table includes 600,000 to 850,000 distinct CDR3 sequences, 20% to 30% detected once. This same sample was also part of a study on T cells of mothers and their children. As reported in that work: The donors comprised six children and their three healthy Caucasian mothers. Reads recorded for TCR beta CDR3 numbered over 10 million per mother and about 3 million per child.

The sequenced sample was blood. The TCR was taken from a boy aged 5 to 17 in good health.

The CDR3 region is CASSHGKAGLASDTQYF. For the CDR3, the DNA is TGTGCCAGCAGCCACGGGAAAGCGGGACTAGCTTCAGATACGCAGTATTTT. V and J are TRBV4-2 and TRBJ2-3; 9 positions agree with TRBD2. The CDR3 sequence is 17 residues long. V lost 3 bases to trimming and J lost 4 bases; unmatched junction nucleotides: 11. Germline-derived CDR1 and CDR2 are LGHNA and YNFKEQ.